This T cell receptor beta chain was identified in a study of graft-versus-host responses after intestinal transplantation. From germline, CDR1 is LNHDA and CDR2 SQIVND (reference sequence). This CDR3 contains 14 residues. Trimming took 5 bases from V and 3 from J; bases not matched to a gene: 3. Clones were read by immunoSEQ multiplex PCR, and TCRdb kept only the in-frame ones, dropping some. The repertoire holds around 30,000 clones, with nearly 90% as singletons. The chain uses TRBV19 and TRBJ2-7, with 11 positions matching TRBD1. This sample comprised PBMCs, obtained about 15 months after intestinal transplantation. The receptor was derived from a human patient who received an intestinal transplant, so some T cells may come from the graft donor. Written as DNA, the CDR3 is TGTGCCAGTAGTCCCGGGACAGGGGGCTACGAGCAGTACTTC. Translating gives CASSPGTGGYEQYF.